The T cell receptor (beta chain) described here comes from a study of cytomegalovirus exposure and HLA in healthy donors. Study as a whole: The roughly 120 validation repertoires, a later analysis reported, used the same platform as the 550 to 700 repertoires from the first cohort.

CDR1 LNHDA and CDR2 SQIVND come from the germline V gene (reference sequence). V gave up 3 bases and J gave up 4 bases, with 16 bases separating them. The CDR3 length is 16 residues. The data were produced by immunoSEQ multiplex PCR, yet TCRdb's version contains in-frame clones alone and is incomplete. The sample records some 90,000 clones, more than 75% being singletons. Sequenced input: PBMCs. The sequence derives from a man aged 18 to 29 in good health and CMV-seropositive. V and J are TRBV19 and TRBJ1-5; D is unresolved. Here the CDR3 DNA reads TGTGCCAGTAGTATTGGAGGGCGCGGGTATAATCAGCCCCAGCATTTT. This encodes CASSIGGRGYNQPQHF.